This T cell receptor (beta chain) derives from a study of blood T cell repertoires in COVID-19. The wider study: Some COVID-19 samples were acute and others convalescent; all came from the United States, Italy and Spain. T cells, B-cell-depleted T cells, or PBMCs provided the cDNA or gDNA that served as material.

The CDR3 is made up of 15 amino acids. In germline, CDR1 is MNHEY, CDR2 SVGAGI. Between the trimmed V and J ends, which lost 1 base and 7 bases, there was a span of 13 bases. The table lists this clone with a count of one. Per the original methods: Cell counts per sample came from amplifying reference gene primers. TCRdb's table, derived via immunoSEQ multiplex PCR, lists solely in-frame clones and lacks some. V, J and clone size were drawn from that table, and D and trimming were deduced from the DNA. The sample has approximately 270,000 clones, about nine tenths seen once. Sequencing was performed on peripheral blood. This clonotype originated in a man aged 45 to 65 with acute or convalescent COVID-19. This chain joins TRBV6-5 and TRBJ1-4; D is unresolved. The CDR3 is CASSYFGEKGEKLFF. The CDR3 region has the DNA TGTGCCAGCAGTTACTTCGGGGAAAAAGGTGAAAAACTGTTTTTT.